This record looks at one TCR beta chain sequence and its context. It was during active infection that Seattle patients were enrolled and then longitudinally followed. Original processing notes: Quantification of nucleated cells was approximated via reference gene primer amplification. The protocol was immunoSEQ multiplex PCR, while the TCRdb copy is restricted to in-frame clones and leaves out a portion. The V and J calls and clone size are taken from that table; D and trimming were inferred from the DNA. The repertoire has nearly 300,000 clones, 84% of them found once; the top ten carry approximately 1.5%. This record comes from a study of blood T cell repertoires in COVID-19. At the level of the study: There were acute and convalescent COVID-19 samples, and they came from the United States, Italy and Spain. PBMCs, B-cell-depleted T cells, or T cells were the source of the cDNA or gDNA that made up the material.

The CDR3 length is 16 residues. In germline, CDR1 is SNHLY, CDR2 FYNNEI. J was trimmed by 5 bases and V by 7 bases; bases with no gene match: 14. The chain has TRBV2 and TRBJ2-1; TRBD2 matches 7 bases. The sequence was collected from a human donor with COVID-19, enrolled during active disease. The donor label of this sample is uncertain. The specimen was peripheral blood. CDR3 nucleotide sequence: TGTGCCAGCACCTCAAGGGCGGCTAGCGGACACAATGAGCAGTTCTTC. Translating it yields CASTSRAASGHNEQFF.